A selection of T cell receptor beta chains follows, all from one sample in a study of patients and donors after allogeneic stem cell transplantation. TCRdb reprocessed the RT-PCR reads via MiXCR and lists one record per CDR3 protein. Among 150,000 to 200,000 distinct CDR3 sequences, approximately 22% were seen once, and the ten largest hold about 25%. The material sequenced was blood, either unsorted or a sorted T cell fraction (not recorded which). These receptors originate from a human donor who was either an allogeneic HSCT recipient or a stem cell or donor lymphocyte infusion donor (not recorded which). It is not recorded whose cells these are; they may come from a transplant donor. Each CDR3 is given with its conserved first and last residue. Fields, in order: V gene, CDR3 protein.

V gene: TRBV5-1; CDR3 protein: CASSPGGNQPQHF
V gene: TRBV6-1; CDR3 protein: CASSEARLMNTEAFF
V gene: TRBV6-5; CDR3 protein: CASRLSGGNTEAFF
V gene: TRBV7-7; CDR3 protein: CASSSPASGGTEAFF
V gene: TRBV7-2; CDR3 protein: CASSLGRLAGGSNEQFF
V gene: TRBV11-1; CDR3 protein: CASSLGPDRQETQYF
V gene: TRBV20-1; CDR3 protein: CSATADTSWNIQYF
V gene: TRBV5-1; CDR3 protein: CASSFVTGLRGIYEQYF
V gene: TRBV7-9; CDR3 protein: CASSPYGGGHTEAFF
V gene: TRBV11-3; CDR3 protein: CASSLVDNSYNEQFF
V gene: TRBV9; CDR3 protein: CASSVESLGNTIYF
V gene: TRBV5-1; CDR3 protein: CASRGRTSNEQYF
V gene: TRBV5-1; CDR3 protein: CASSLVGGYSAFF
V gene: TRBV2; CDR3 protein: CASSAMGVQETQYF
V gene: TRBV28; CDR3 protein: CASSTEQQGARGYTF
V gene: TRBV14; CDR3 protein: CASRGTDTYYEQYF
V gene: TRBV30; CDR3 protein: CAWAQPGQGRGYTF
V gene: TRBV7-9; CDR3 protein: CASSQGQGGYGYTF
V gene: TRBV5-1; CDR3 protein: CASSRRTGPGTDTQYF
V gene: TRBV23-1; CDR3 protein: CASSQWEGGRPYEQYF
V gene: TRBV12-3/TRBV12-4; CDR3 protein: CASSSLGNEQFF
V gene: TRBV12-3/TRBV12-4; CDR3 protein: CANSRGDSGNTIYF
V gene: TRBV20-1; CDR3 protein: CSARDFSFGGDGNQPQHF
V gene: TRBV10-3; CDR3 protein: CAISESSGSLVNYGYTF
V gene: TRBV12-3/TRBV12-4; CDR3 protein: CASSFMGYVEAFF
V gene: TRBV20-1; CDR3 protein: CSARLVSVDTQYF
V gene: TRBV6-5; CDR3 protein: CASGPGNGYTF
V gene: TRBV25-1; CDR3 protein: CASTVGGELFF
V gene: TRBV10-3; CDR3 protein: CAISGPLNYGYTF
V gene: TRBV7-9; CDR3 protein: CASSLYVSRETDTQYF
V gene: TRBV20-1; CDR3 protein: CSAGSTTNEKLFF
V gene: TRBV5-6; CDR3 protein: CASSLPVPNYEQYF
V gene: TRBV29-1; CDR3 protein: CSVTYTEAFF
V gene: TRBV7-9; CDR3 protein: CASSQGGFYEQYF
V gene: TRBV29-1; CDR3 protein: CSVEKGYTF
V gene: TRBV12-3/TRBV12-4; CDR3 protein: CASSIMDGNEQFF
V gene: TRBV5-1; CDR3 protein: CASSSTSSGEQYF
V gene: TRBV24-1; CDR3 protein: CATSEPTSGSSPDTQYF
V gene: TRBV4-2; CDR3 protein: CASNHQTAMNTEAFF
V gene: TRBV20-1; CDR3 protein: CSASPGGATDTQYF
V gene: TRBV12-3/TRBV12-4; CDR3 protein: CASTASGRAYNEQFF
V gene: TRBV5-1; CDR3 protein: CASSFRPSPNRPQHF
V gene: TRBV12-3/TRBV12-4; CDR3 protein: CASSAGTGGYTF
V gene: TRBV14; CDR3 protein: CASSLNVDSSNQPQHF
V gene: TRBV5-1; CDR3 protein: CASSLDGTGLNTEAFF
V gene: TRBV5-1; CDR3 protein: CASSLDGGAGTIPGNTIYF
V gene: TRBV3-1; CDR3 protein: CASSQDLGQKNEKLFF
V gene: TRBV29-1; CDR3 protein: CSVERGGFPYEQYF
V gene: TRBV7-9; CDR3 protein: CASSLSRDRVETQYF
V gene: TRBV7-3; CDR3 protein: CASSLTAVGTQYF
V gene: TRBV7-9; CDR3 protein: CASSLNGQVAQPQHF